One and the same sample provided the 18 T cell receptor beta chains below, sequenced in a study of cytomegalovirus exposure and HLA in healthy donors. With 60 Vbeta and 13 Jbeta primers, the PCR was carried out. Using immunoSEQ multiplex PCR, the repertoire was profiled, and TCRdb retains in-frame clones only, with some absent. This sample yields about 180,000 clones, of which around 80% are seen a single time; 1.4% belongs to the top ten. Sequenced sample: PBMCs. The source of these receptors is a woman in her twenties or thirties in good health and CMV-seropositive.

This clone has only a few counts. The chain is built from TRBV7-9 and TRBJ2-7; 7 bases map to TRBD2. Looked up from germline, CDR1 is SEHNR and CDR2 is FQNEAQ (reference sequence). This CDR3 has 12 residues. V shed 1 base and J 9 bases; nucleotides not matched to a gene: 3. The CDR3 spells CASSLVREGQYF. CDR3 in DNA: TGTGCCAGCAGCTTAGTTAGGGAGGGGCAGTACTTC.

V usage is TRBV6-5 and J usage is TRBJ1-1; TRBD1 matches 9 bases. The length of the CDR3 is 13 residues. Germline assignment: CDR1 MNHEY and CDR2 SVGAGI. J was trimmed by 4 bases and V by 6 bases; bases with no gene match: 3. CDR3 residues: CASRKTGGTEAFF. The CDR3 nucleotides are TGTGCCAGCAGAAAGACAGGGGGCACTGAAGCTTTCTTT.

This clone was detected only once. The rearrangement joins TRBV19 to TRBJ2-5, with 10 bases fitting TRBD2. The germline gives CDR1 LNHDA, CDR2 SQIVND (reference sequence). V lost 4 bases to trimming and J lost 0 bases; unmatched junction nucleotides: 5. This CDR3 contains 16 residues. The chain's CDR3 is CASSRTSGMNQETQYF. In DNA form, the CDR3 reads TGTGCCAGTAGTAGAACTAGCGGGATGAACCAAGAGACCCAGTACTTC.

Only a few counts were recorded for this clone. The chain carries TRBV9 and TRBJ1-2, with 7 bases lining up with TRBD1. Trimming took 4 bases from V and 2 from J; bases not matched to a gene: 8. The CDR3 is made up of 15 amino acids. Germline V lookup: CDR1 SGDLS, CDR2 YYNGEE. CDR3 sequence reads: CASSTGQMMNYGYTF. CDR3 nucleotides: TGTGCCAGCAGCACGGGACAGATGATGAACTATGGCTACACCTTC.

This clone has only a few counts. V usage is TRBV2 and J usage is TRBJ1-1; D may be TRBD1 (6 bases). This CDR3 contains 15 residues. Trimming pared 3 bases from V and 2 bases from J, leaving 13 bases between. Germline-derived CDR1 and CDR2 are SNHLY and FYNNEI. The DNA of the CDR3 is TGTGCCAGCAGTGATACAGGGCAGCCAAACACTGAAGCTTTCTTT. The encoded protein is CASSDTGQPNTEAFF.

This chain connects TRBV9 to TRBJ2-7, with a possible D match to TRBD1 (6 bases). Trimming removed 4 bases at V and 2 bases at J, with 13 bases between. The germline V gene has CDR1 SGDLS and CDR2 YYNGEE. This CDR3 has 14 amino acids. The CDR3 DNA reads TGTGCCAGCAGCACCACAGGGCGCGCCTACGAGCAGTACTTC. This codes for CASSTTGRAYEQYF. The whole variable domain, remainder taken from reference TRBV9 and TRBJ2-7, is DSGVTQTPKHLITATGQRVTLRCSPRSGDLSVYWYQQSLDQGLQFLIQYYNGEERAKGNILERFSAQQFPDLHSELNLSSLELGDSALYFCASSTTGRAYEQYFGPGTRLTVT.

V usage is TRBV12-5 and J usage is TRBJ2-1; possible D gene TRBD2, 6 bases. V was cut by 0 bases and J by 9 bases, with 6 bases left in between. Germline CDR1 LGHNT, CDR2 FRNRAP. The CDR3 spans 12 residues. CDR3 loop: CASGLVGGEQFF. The CDR3 region has the DNA TGTGCTAGTGGTTTGGTGGGGGGTGAGCAGTTCTTC.

V is TRBV28 and J is TRBJ2-6, with no clear D. V lost 4 bases, J lost 0 bases, and 10 bases lay in between. CDR3 length: 16 residues. Germline CDR1 and CDR2: MDHEN and SYDVKM. CDR3 coding DNA: TGTGCCAGCAGTTCCCTCCGCGTCTCTGGGGCCAACGTCCTGACTTTC. Its translation is CASSSLRVSGANVLTF.

This clone was recorded once. The chain is built from TRBV30 and TRBJ2-5, with D possibly matching TRBD2 (6 bases). V was shortened by 0 bases and J by 4 bases, with 6 bases between the two germline ends. The CDR3 has 12 amino acids. Germline lookup yields CDR1 GTSNPN and CDR2 SVGIG (reference sequence). CDR3 nucleotides: TGTGCCTGGAGTGTGGGGGGAGAGACCCAGTACTTC. This gives the protein CAWSVGGETQYF.

The chain is built from TRBV2 and TRBJ2-7, with TRBD1 matching 7 bases. J lost 5 bases, V lost 8 bases, and 6 bases had no gene match. CDR3 length: 12 residues. CDR1 is SNHLY and CDR2 is FYNNEI in the germline V gene. For the CDR3, the DNA is TGTGCCAGCGATTCACAGGGGAACGAGCAGTACTTC. Protein sequence: CASDSQGNEQYF.

This clone was detected a few times. J is TRBJ2-3 and V is TRBV7-2; D unresolved. In germline, CDR1 is SGHTA, CDR2 FQGNSA. The germline V and J ends were trimmed by 1 base and 0 bases, with 8 bases remaining between them. The CDR3 is 15 amino acids. The CDR3: CASSLVAVSTDTQYF. The CDR3 DNA sequence: TGTGCCAGCAGCTTAGTGGCGGTTAGCACAGATACGCAGTATTTT.

The chain combines TRBV5-1 with TRBJ2-2; 12 bases align to TRBD2. In germline, CDR1 is SGHRS, CDR2 YFSETQ. J gave up 8 bases and V 5 bases, and 10 bases lay outside the gene matches. This CDR3 has 16 residues. CDR3 loop: CASSSLAGGPRGELFF. CDR3 nucleotide sequence: TGCGCCAGCAGTTCCCTAGCGGGAGGGCCGCGAGGGGAGCTGTTTTTT.

This chain links TRBV10-3 with TRBJ1-5; TRBD1 matches at 7 bases. CDR3 size: 17 residues. Looked up from germline, CDR1 is ENHRY and CDR2 is SYGVKD. Trimming cost V 0 bases and J 4 bases; bases outside gene matches: 9. CDR3 nucleotide sequence: TGTGCCATCAGTGAGTCGACCATGACAGGGATTAATCAGCCCCAGCATTTT. This translates into CAISESTMTGINQPQHF.

This chain connects TRBV2 to TRBJ2-6; D is perhaps TRBD2 (5 bases). The CDR3 length is 15 residues. Trimming took off 5 bases at V and 1 base at J, with 9 bases between the two ends. Germline-derived CDR1 and CDR2 are SNHLY and FYNNEI. The CDR3 DNA follows: TGTGCCAGCAGTTCTAGCCAGTCTGGGGCCAACGTCCTGACTTTC. Translated, it gives CASSSSQSGANVLTF.

The chain joins TRBV6-5 to TRBJ1-1, with TRBD1 as a possible D gene (6 bases). V shed 4 bases and J shed 5 bases, with 14 bases lying between them. CDR3 size: 14 residues. In germline, CDR1 is MNHEY, CDR2 SVGAGI. CDR3 in amino acids: CASSSQGTRTEAFF. The CDR3, as DNA: TGTGCCAGCAGTTCACAGGGAACGAGGACTGAAGCTTTCTTT.

V gene TRBV5-4 combines with J gene TRBJ2-6, with D unresolved. V was trimmed by 4 bases and J by 0 bases, leaving 11 bases between them. The CDR3 is 16 residues long. Germline lookup yields CDR1 SGHNT and CDR2 YYREEE (reference sequence). The CDR3 coding sequence is TGTGCCAGCAGCCCCGAGGCCAGCTCTGGGGCCAACGTCCTGACTTTC. Translation gives CASSPEASSGANVLTF.

The genes are TRBV5-6 and TRBJ1-5; tentative D call: TRBD1 (5 bases). The CDR3 extends over 14 amino acids. Germline CDR1 is SGHDT and CDR2 is YYEEEE. The V end lost 2 bases, the J end lost 6 bases, and 12 bases lay between the germline ends. CDR3 sequence: CASSFWGKFQPQHF. CDR3 DNA: TGTGCCAGCAGCTTTTGGGGCAAATTTCAGCCCCAGCATTTT.

There are a few counts of this clone. V is TRBV4-1 and J is TRBJ1-5; 9 nucleotides match TRBD1. The CDR3 has 16 amino acids. V dropped 6 bases and J dropped 4; count of bases not matched to a gene: 10. Germline V lookup: CDR1 MGHRA, CDR2 YSYEKL. The CDR3 nucleotides read TGCGCCAGCAGACCCACAGGGGGCATGGCAAATCAGCCCCAGCATTTT. Translating it yields CASRPTGGMANQPQHF.